Listed below are T cell receptor beta chains from one sample, sequenced in a study of T-cell memory formation after mild COVID-19. TCRdb redid the calling of the 5' RACE reads with MiXCR, one entry per CDR3 protein. The table includes 110,000 or so distinct CDR3 sequences, roughly a sixth detected once. Source material: PBMCs or a T cell subset sorted from them (not recorded which). The receptors were sampled from a man aged 18-30 years who had mild COVID-19 (a few samples of this study predate the infection). Cell type and time point are not known. The CDR3 runs from the conserved cysteine through the conserved F or W. The D gene is left open where the match is weak. The listing skips clone size in some rows; elsewhere it reads once, few, many or a size class.

>NA|NA|TRBJ2-2|TRBV18
CASSPPPGELFF
TGTGCCAGCTCACCGCCCCCAGGGGAGCTGTTTTTT
>NA|few|TRBJ1-6|TRBV12-3/TRBV12-4
CASSLGQLNSPLHF
TGTGCCAGCAGTTTGGGGCAGCTAAATTCACCCCTCCACTTT
>NA|NA|TRBJ1-1|TRBV12-3/TRBV12-4
CASSLQTGTEAFF
TGTGCCAGCAGTCTCCAGACGGGCACTGAAGCTTTCTTT
>NA|NA|TRBJ2-1|TRBV24-1
CATSDSRRGDGDEQFF
TGTGCCACCAGTGATTCCCGAAGGGGGGACGGGGATGAGCAGTTCTTC
>TRBD1|many|TRBJ2-2|TRBV7-2
CASSVGQGTGELFF
TGTGCCAGCAGCGTGGGACAGGGGACCGGGGAGCTGTTTTTT
>NA|NA|TRBJ1-2|TRBV7-9
CASSQGWNYGYTF
TGTGCCAGCAGCCAGGGGTGGAACTATGGCTACACCTTC
>TRBD2|few|TRBJ2-5|TRBV20-1
CSARAAAGGGGQETQYF
TGCAGTGCTAGAGCGGCGGCTGGCGGGGGTGGCCAAGAGACCCAGTACTTC
>TRBD1|few|TRBJ2-1|TRBV6-1
CASTRRPGQGSREQFF
TGTGCCAGCACCCGACGGCCGGGACAGGGCTCTCGGGAGCAGTTCTTC
>NA|few|TRBJ2-3|TRBV5-1
CASSLGQDADTQYF
TGCGCCAGCAGCTTGGGCCAGGACGCAGATACGCAGTATTTT
>NA|few|TRBJ2-6|TRBV5-1
CASSLAGNSGANVLTF
TGCGCCAGCAGCTTGGCCGGGAACTCTGGGGCCAACGTCCTGACTTTC
>TRBD1|NA|TRBJ1-2|TRBV11-2
CASSQQDRGRISGYTF
TGTGCCAGCAGCCAGCAGGACAGGGGGCGCATAAGTGGCTACACCTTC
>NA|few|TRBJ2-3|TRBV3-1
CASSQDGGQISTDTQYF
TGTGCCAGCAGCCAAGATGGAGGACAGATTAGCACAGATACGCAGTATTTT
>NA|few|TRBJ2-5|TRBV20-1
CSAGAGYF
TGCAGTGCTGGAGCCGGGTACTTC
>NA|few|TRBJ1-4|TRBV7-9
CASSWKLGGANEKLFF
TGTGCCAGCAGCTGGAAGTTGGGGGGGGCTAATGAAAAACTGTTTTTT
>NA|NA|TRBJ2-1|TRBV9
CASSAVELDNEQFF
TGTGCCAGCAGCGCGGTTGAACTGGACAATGAGCAGTTCTTC
>NA|once|TRBJ1-1|TRBV6-1
CASGDHSFMNTEAFF
TGTGCCTCCGGCGACCACTCCTTCATGAACACTGAAGCTTTCTTT
>NA|few|TRBJ1-5|TRBV7-6
CASSLAENQPQHF
TGTGCCAGCAGCTTAGCAGAGAATCAGCCCCAGCATTTT
>NA|NA|TRBJ2-2|TRBV9
CASSLGLTNTGELFF
TGTGCCAGCAGCTTAGGATTAACGAACACCGGGGAGCTGTTTTTT
>TRBD1|few|TRBJ1-6|TRBV2
CASSQRTGSLSPLHF
TGTGCCAGCAGCCAGCGGACAGGCAGCCTTTCACCCCTCCACTTT
>NA|NA|TRBJ1-1|TRBV3-1
CASIGKNTEAFF
TGTGCCAGCATCGGGAAGAACACTGAAGCTTTCTTT
>TRBD1|few|TRBJ2-5|TRBV29-1
CSVGGTGGPSRAQYF
TGCAGCGTTGGGGGGACAGGGGGCCCCTCTAGGGCCCAGTACTTC
>TRBD2|NA|TRBJ2-1|TRBV10-2
CASTPGLAGVNEQFF
TGCGCCAGCACTCCGGGACTAGCGGGGGTCAATGAGCAGTTCTTC
>NA|NA|TRBJ1-4|TRBV20-1
CSAGRNRDLNEKLFF
TGCAGTGCTGGGAGAAACCGGGACCTTAATGAAAAACTGTTTTTT
>NA|few|TRBJ2-6|TRBV5-1
CASSLGASGANVLTF
TGCGCCAGCAGCTTAGGGGCATCTGGGGCCAACGTCCTGACTTTC
>TRBD2|few|TRBJ2-5|TRBV20-1
CSASRLAGGRWYF
TGCAGTGCTAGTAGGCTAGCGGGGGGGCGGTGGTACTTC
>NA|NA|TRBJ1-5|TRBV6-2/TRBV6-3
CASSYRGGQPQHF
TGTGCCAGCAGTTACAGGGGAGGGCAGCCCCAGCATTTT
>NA|NA|TRBJ1-2|TRBV5-1
CASSLGTLDHGYTF
TGCGCCAGCAGCTTGGGGACGCTCGACCATGGCTACACCTTC
>TRBD1|NA|TRBJ1-5|TRBV18
CASSPPGQSNQPQHF
TGTGCCAGCTCACCTCCGGGACAGAGCAATCAGCCCCAGCATTTT
>NA|few|TRBJ1-1|TRBV6-1
CASSARQADTEAFF
TGTGCCAGCAGTGCGAGACAGGCCGACACTGAAGCTTTCTTT
>TRBD1|NA|TRBJ1-3|TRBV14
CASSQEIMRGHGNTIYF
TGTGCCAGCAGCCAAGAAATCATGAGGGGGCACGGAAACACCATATATTTT
>NA|many|TRBJ2-1|TRBV1
CTSSLGTPVEGQFF
TGCACCAGCAGCCTGGGGACTCCGGTCGAGGGGCAGTTCTTC
>NA|few|TRBJ2-5|TRBV4-2
CARNARLHMDLETQYF
TGTGCCAGGAACGCCCGTTTACACATGGATCTGGAGACCCAGTACTTC
>NA|few|TRBJ2-5|TRBV10-3
CAIGAFQETQYF
TGTGCCATCGGGGCATTCCAAGAGACCCAGTACTTC
>TRBD2|few|TRBJ2-5|TRBV15
CATSRDRTSGDQETQYF
TGTGCCACCAGCAGAGATCGCACTAGCGGGGACCAAGAGACCCAGTACTTC
>TRBD2|NA|TRBJ2-3|TRBV7-2
CASSSRLAGDYTQYF
TGTGCCAGCAGCTCCCGACTAGCGGGGGATTATACGCAGTATTTT
>NA|many|TRBJ2-7|TRBV7-9
CASSFRTASYEQYF
TGTGCCAGCAGCTTTCGGACAGCTAGCTACGAGCAGTACTTC
>NA|few|TRBJ2-2|TRBV7-2
CASSWNRDTGELFF
TGTGCCAGCAGCTGGAACAGGGACACCGGGGAGCTGTTTTTT
>NA|NA|TRBJ1-4|TRBV7-9
CASEYRTPTNEKLFF
TGTGCCAGCGAGTACCGGACACCAACTAATGAAAAACTGTTTTTT
>NA|NA|TRBJ2-2|TRBV5-1
CASSVTGSNTGELFF
TGCGCCAGCAGCGTGACAGGCTCGAACACCGGGGAGCTGTTTTTT
>NA|few|TRBJ2-1|TRBV3-1
CASSQGPQTYNEQFF
TGTGCCAGCAGCCAAGGTCCACAGACCTACAATGAGCAGTTCTTC
>TRBD2|few|TRBJ2-3|TRBV3-1
CASSPLAGVTDTQYF
TGTGCCAGCAGCCCCCTAGCGGGGGTCACAGATACGCAGTATTTT
>NA|NA|TRBJ2-4|TRBV16
CASSRGQQNIQYF
TGTGCCAGCAGCCGTGGACAGCAAAACATTCAGTACTTC
>TRBD2|few|TRBJ2-2|TRBV4-1
CASSASPGSGGGTGELFF
TGCGCCAGCAGCGCAAGCCCAGGTAGCGGGGGAGGCACCGGGGAGCTGTTTTTT
>NA|NA|TRBJ2-1|TRBV20-1
CSASTGPNALNEQFF
TGCAGTGCTAGCACAGGTCCCAACGCCCTCAATGAGCAGTTCTTC
>NA|NA|TRBJ2-3|TRBV12-3/TRBV12-4
CASSFRGDTQYF
TGTGCCAGCAGTTTTAGGGGGGATACGCAGTATTTT
>TRBD1|few|TRBJ2-4|TRBV10-3
CAISESRRQGTQNIQYF
TGTGCCATCAGTGAGTCCCGACGACAGGGTACCCAAAACATTCAGTACTTC
>TRBD2|NA|TRBJ2-5|TRBV6-6
CASTDSGGTQETQYF
TGTGCCAGCACCGACAGCGGGGGGACTCAGGAGACCCAGTACTTC
>NA|NA|TRBJ1-6|TRBV4-3
CASSQLVGPMNSPLHF
TGCGCCAGCAGCCAGCTGGTCGGACCGATGAATTCACCCCTCCACTTT
>NA|few|TRBJ2-5|TRBV15
CATSRDPGKQETQYF
TGTGCCACCAGCAGAGATCCTGGCAAGCAAGAGACCCAGTACTTC
>NA|NA|TRBJ1-6|TRBV7-2
CASSLVGSNNSPLHF
TGTGCCAGCAGCTTAGTAGGCAGCAACAATTCACCCCTCCACTTT
>NA|NA|TRBJ1-4|TRBV12-3/TRBV12-4
CASSFSEPNEKLFF
TGTGCCAGCAGTTTTTCTGAGCCTAATGAAAAACTGTTTTTT
>TRBD1|NA|TRBJ1-1|TRBV29-1
CSVTFSGTGRNTEAFF
TGCAGCGTAACATTCTCCGGGACAGGGCGAAACACTGAAGCTTTCTTT
>NA|NA|TRBJ2-3|TRBV20-1
CSARDWGVVPTPDTQYF
TGCAGTGCTAGAGATTGGGGGGTTGTACCTACCCCAGATACGCAGTATTTT
>NA|NA|TRBJ2-7|TRBV6-6
CASSYGGTYEQYF
TGTGCCAGCAGTTACGGGGGTACCTACGAGCAGTACTTC